The rows below give T cell receptor beta chains drawn from one sample of a study of blood T cells in healthy people across ages. TCRdb reprocessed the 5' RACE reads with MiXCR, giving one entry per CDR3 protein. The sample yields 650,000 to 1,000,000 distinct CDR3 sequences, 46% seen once. Sequencing was performed on blood. These receptors were collected from a man at least 80 years old in good health. Each CDR3 is given with its conserved first and last residue. Each record gives: clone size, J gene, V gene, D gene, CDR3 DNA, CDR3 protein. A D gene is named only where the DNA matches it firmly. The size field is filled for only some rows; it gives once, few, many or a size class.

many,TRBJ1-2,TRBV20-1,TRBD1,TGCAGTGCTCGCACCGGACAGGAAACCCTCTATGGCTACACCTTC,CSARTGQETLYGYTF
few,TRBJ1-4,TRBV20-1,TRBD1,TGCAGTGCTAGATCCGCAGGACAGGGGCCCACTAATGAAAAACTGTTTTTT,CSARSAGQGPTNEKLFF
few,TRBJ2-5,TRBV11-3,TRBD2,TGTGCCAGCAGCCCTAGTCGGGGGGGAGAGACCCAGTACTTC,CASSPSRGGETQYF
.,TRBJ2-2,TRBV12-3/TRBV12-4,TRBD1,TGTGCCAGCAGTTTCAACAGGGGTGTGAACACCGAGGAGCTGTTTTTT,CASSFNRGVNTEELFF
.,TRBJ2-7,TRBV4-3,TRBD2,TGCGCCAGCAGCCAAGCAGTGACTAGCGGGACTTACGAGCAGTACTTC,CASSQAVTSGTYEQYF
few,TRBJ2-6,TRBV28,.,TGTGCCAGCAGTAAGACAGCTGTCCTGACTTTC,CASSKTAVLTF
.,TRBJ1-4,TRBV5-8,.,TGTGCCAGCCCCCACCGGGACGGTAATGAAAAACTGTTTTTT,CASPHRDGNEKLFF
.,TRBJ1-2,TRBV6-1,TRBD1,TGTGCCAGCAGGATAACAGGGGAGGGCTACACCTTC,CASRITGEGYTF
few,TRBJ1-2,TRBV5-6,TRBD1,TGTGCCAGCAGCCGGGGACAGGGGGCGACTAACTATGGCTACACCTTC,CASSRGQGATNYGYTF
.,TRBJ2-1,TRBV5-6,TRBD2,TGTGCCAGCAGCGGACGGACTAGCGGGTTTTCCTACAATGAGCAGTTCTTC,CASSGRTSGFSYNEQFF
.,TRBJ2-5,TRBV20-1,.,TGCAGTGCTAGAGATGCTGGGCAGGGAAGGGAGGAGACCCAGTACTTC,CSARDAGQGREETQYF
few,TRBJ2-2,TRBV5-8,TRBD2,TGTGCCAGCAGCTTGCCCCGGACTAGCCAGGACACCGGGGAGCTGTTTTTT,CASSLPRTSQDTGELFF
.,TRBJ2-5,TRBV6-6,TRBD2,TGTGCCAGCAGTCGACTAGCGGGAGTTGGAGAGACCCAGTACTTC,CASSRLAGVGETQYF
.,TRBJ1-5,TRBV6-2/TRBV6-3,.,TGTGCCAGCGGAGACGGGTGGAGCAATCAGCCCCAGCATTTT,CASGDGWSNQPQHF
.,TRBJ1-5,TRBV7-8,.,TGTGCCAGCAGCCACGGAGGCATCAATCAGCCCCAGCATTTT,CASSHGGINQPQHF
.,TRBJ2-1,TRBV5-1,.,TGCGCCAGCAGCTCCCGACAGAATAATGAGCAGTTCTTC,CASSSRQNNEQFF
.,TRBJ2-1,TRBV5-8,.,TGTGCCAGCAGCTCCACAGGGAATGAGCAGTTCTTC,CASSSTGNEQFF
few,TRBJ2-7,TRBV12-3/TRBV12-4,TRBD1,TGTGCCAGCAGTTCCTCGGACAGGGGCTACAAGCAGTACTTC,CASSSSDRGYKQYF
few,TRBJ2-1,TRBV20-1,TRBD2,TGCAGTGCTAGAAGCAGGCGGGAGGGGGTTCGAAATGAGCAGTTCTTC,CSARSRREGVRNEQFF
.,TRBJ2-1,TRBV4-2,.,TGTGCCAGCAGCCAAGATAGACTAGGTGAGCAGTTCTTC,CASSQDRLGEQFF
.,TRBJ1-5,TRBV18,.,TGTGCCAGCTCACTAAATAGACAGACGGCGAGAGGCCAGCCCCAGCATTTT,CASSLNRQTARGQPQHF
.,TRBJ2-7,TRBV7-2,TRBD2,TGTGCCAGCAGCTTAGCGGGAAGCGGGAGGTTCAACGAGCAGTACTTC,CASSLAGSGRFNEQYF
few,TRBJ2-7,TRBV30,.,TGTGCCTGTCGGGCCAGCGGCCCCTACGAGCAGTACTTC,CACRASGPYEQYF
.,TRBJ1-1,TRBV6-5,TRBD1,TGTGCCAGCAGTTACGGGGGGACAGGGACTGAAGCTTTCTTT,CASSYGGTGTEAFF
few,TRBJ2-4,TRBV27,.,TGTGCCAGCAGCATTATGGGGGGTCGGCAGTACTTC,CASSIMGGRQYF
many,TRBJ2-1,TRBV28,TRBD2,TGTGCCAGCAGAGAGGGACTAGCGGGATCTTACAATGAGCAGTTCTTC,CASREGLAGSYNEQFF
.,TRBJ2-7,TRBV20-1,.,TGCAGTGCTAGAGTAGTTGGAGCGAGCTACGAGCAGTACTTC,CSARVVGASYEQYF
few,TRBJ2-1,TRBV29-1,.,TGCAGCGTTGGGGGGAAACATGAGCAGTTCTTC,CSVGGKHEQFF
few,TRBJ2-1,TRBV6-5,TRBD2,TGTGCCAGCAGTTACTCGGGAGGGGACAATGAGCAGTTCTTC,CASSYSGGDNEQFF
many,TRBJ2-7,TRBV29-1,TRBD2,TGCAGCGTTGGGACTAGCGGGGATTACGAGCAGTACTTC,CSVGTSGDYEQYF
few,TRBJ2-5,TRBV7-2,.,TGTGCCAGCAGCCCCCGCTTGGGGGCGGGGGAGACCCAGTACTTC,CASSPRLGAGETQYF
.,TRBJ2-5,TRBV5-1,TRBD2,TGCGCCAGCAGCTGGGCCGGGAGGAGTCAAGAGACCCAGTACTTC,CASSWAGRSQETQYF
.,TRBJ2-5,TRBV29-1,TRBD1,TGCAGCGCACAGGGGTGGGAGACCCAGTACTTC,CSAQGWETQYF
.,TRBJ2-7,TRBV4-1,TRBD2,TGCGCCAGCAGCCAAGATAATGGTAGCGGGAGGTATCATACCTACGAGCAGTACTTC,CASSQDNGSGRYHTYEQYF
.,TRBJ2-6,TRBV6-6,.,TGTGCCAGCAGTTACTCGCTCGGGGCTGGGGCCAACGTCCTGACTTTC,CASSYSLGAGANVLTF
few,TRBJ2-2,TRBV19,.,TGTGCCAGTAGTACTAGACTAGCCGGGGAGCTGTTTTTT,CASSTRLAGELFF
.,TRBJ2-3,TRBV7-2,TRBD2,TGTGCCAGCAGCCCTAGATTGCGGGGGGGCCCAGATACGCAGTATTTT,CASSPRLRGGPDTQYF
once,TRBJ2-7,TRBV7-9,TRBD1,TGTGCCAGCAGCTCAATCGACAGGGGGCGATCCTACGAGCAGTACTTC,CASSSIDRGRSYEQYF
few,TRBJ2-3,TRBV12-3/TRBV12-4,.,TGTGCCAGCAGTTTCGCGGTGGGAGCAGATACGCAGTATTTT,CASSFAVGADTQYF
.,TRBJ2-3,TRBV24-1,.,TGTGCCACTTCCGCCCCGGAGGAGCTGTCGGATACGCAGTATTTT,CATSAPEELSDTQYF
few,TRBJ2-5,TRBV6-5,.,TGTGCCAGCAGCGACTACCTCCAAGAGACCCAGTACTTC,CASSDYLQETQYF
few,TRBJ2-1,TRBV6-2/TRBV6-3,TRBD2,TGTGCCAGCAGTCGGACTAGCGGGAAATACAATGAGCAGTTCTTC,CASSRTSGKYNEQFF
few,TRBJ2-7,TRBV2,.,TGTGCCAGCAGTGAATATGGACAGCTGTACGAGCAGTACTTC,CASSEYGQLYEQYF
.,TRBJ2-3,TRBV9,.,TGTGCCAGCAGCGTAGATCCGGGGAGCACAGATACGCAGTATTTT,CASSVDPGSTDTQYF
.,TRBJ2-1,TRBV6-5,.,TGTGCCAGCAGTCAACGAAGCTACGACGAGCAGTTCTTC,CASSQRSYDEQFF
many,TRBJ2-3,TRBV7-2,TRBD2,TGTGCCAGCAGGATGACTAGCGGACTCACAGATACGCAGTATTTT,CASRMTSGLTDTQYF
.,TRBJ1-2,TRBV7-2,TRBD1,TGTGCCAGCAGCCTGGGACAGAGTGCCTATGGCTACACCTTC,CASSLGQSAYGYTF
few,TRBJ2-2,TRBV20-1,TRBD2,TGCAGTGCTACCGAGAGCTTTAGCGGGAGGCGGACCGGGGAGCTGTTTTTT,CSATESFSGRRTGELFF
.,TRBJ2-5,TRBV12-3/TRBV12-4,TRBD2,TGTGCCAGCAGTGGGACTAGCCAGGGTGAGCAGTACTTC,CASSGTSQGEQYF
.,TRBJ2-7,TRBV11-3,.,TGTGCCAGCAGCTTAGGAGGGGATGTCTCCGAGCAGTACTTC,CASSLGGDVSEQYF
many,TRBJ2-5,TRBV7-2,.,TGTGCCAGCAGCTTAATCCAAGAGACCCAGTACTTC,CASSLIQETQYF
many,TRBJ2-7,TRBV7-9,.,TGTGCCAGCAGCTTACGGCAGGCCAACTACGAGCAGTACTTC,CASSLRQANYEQYF
.,TRBJ2-1,TRBV2,TRBD1,TGTGCCAGCATCCCGGGACAGGGGACCTACAATGAGCAGTTCTTC,CASIPGQGTYNEQFF
.,TRBJ2-1,TRBV20-1,TRBD1,TGCAGTGCTACAACAGGGGCGTTGAATGAGCAGTTCTTC,CSATTGALNEQFF
.,TRBJ1-2,TRBV29-1,.,TGCAGCGTCGACACACAGGGCCTTTTCGGGGCTGGCTACACCTTC,CSVDTQGLFGAGYTF
.,TRBJ2-3,TRBV4-3,.,TGCGCCAGCAGCTGGCAGCTCACAGATACGCAGTATTTT,CASSWQLTDTQYF
.,TRBJ2-2,TRBV5-1,TRBD2,TGCGCCAGCAGCGGGACTACTAACACCGGGGAGCTGTTTTTT,CASSGTTNTGELFF
.,TRBJ2-2,TRBV29-1,.,TGCAGCGCCCGGGTGGGGGTGAACACCGGGGAGCTGTTTTTT,CSARVGVNTGELFF
.,TRBJ2-1,TRBV20-1,TRBD2,TGCAGTGCCGAGGGAGGGACCTACAATGAGCAGTTCTTC,CSAEGGTYNEQFF